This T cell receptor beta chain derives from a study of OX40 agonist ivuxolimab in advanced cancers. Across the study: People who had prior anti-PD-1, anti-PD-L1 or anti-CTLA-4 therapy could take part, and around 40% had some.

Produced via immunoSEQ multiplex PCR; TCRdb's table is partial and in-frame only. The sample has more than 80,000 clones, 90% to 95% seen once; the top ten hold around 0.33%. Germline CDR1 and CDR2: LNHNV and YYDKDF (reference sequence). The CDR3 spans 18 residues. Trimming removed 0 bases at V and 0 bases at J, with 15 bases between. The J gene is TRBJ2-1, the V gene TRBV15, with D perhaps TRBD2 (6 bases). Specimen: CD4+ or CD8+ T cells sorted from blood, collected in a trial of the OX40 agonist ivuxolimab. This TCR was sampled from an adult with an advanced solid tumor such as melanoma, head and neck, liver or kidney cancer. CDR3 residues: CATSRDGWGVNSYNEQFF. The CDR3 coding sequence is TGTGCCACCAGCAGAGACGGGTGGGGGGTGAACTCCTACAATGAGCAGTTCTTC.